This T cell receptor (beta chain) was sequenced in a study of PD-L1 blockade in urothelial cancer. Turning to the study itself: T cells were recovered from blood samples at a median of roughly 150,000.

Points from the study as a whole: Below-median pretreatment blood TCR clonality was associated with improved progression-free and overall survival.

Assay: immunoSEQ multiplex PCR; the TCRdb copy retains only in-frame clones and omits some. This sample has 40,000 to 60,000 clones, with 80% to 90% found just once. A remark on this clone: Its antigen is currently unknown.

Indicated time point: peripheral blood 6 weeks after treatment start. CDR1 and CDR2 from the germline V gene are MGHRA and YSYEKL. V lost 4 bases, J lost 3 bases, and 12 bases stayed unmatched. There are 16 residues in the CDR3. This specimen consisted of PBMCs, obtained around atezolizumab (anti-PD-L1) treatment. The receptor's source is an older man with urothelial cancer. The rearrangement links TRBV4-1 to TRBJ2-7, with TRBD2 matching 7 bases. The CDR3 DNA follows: TGCGCCAGCAGCCGAACAGGCGGGGGTTCGGACTACGAGCAGTACTTC. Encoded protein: CASSRTGGGSDYEQYF.